What follows are 3 T cell receptor beta chains derived from one specimen sequenced in a study of blood T cells in healthy people across ages. Primers used in a second PCR of about 7 to 11 cycles were a sample-barcoded 5' primer and a J-beta primer mix. One entry per CDR3 protein, called by TCRdb with MiXCR from the 5' RACE reads. The sample consists of about 690,000 distinct CDR3 sequences, around 43% of them appearing once. Sequencing was performed on blood. Every receptor here comes from a man older than 75 in good health.

This clonotype appeared a single time. Its ends do not fully match the called genes, so a read error is possible. This chain uses TRBV27 with TRBJ2-3; 7 bases fit TRBD2. CDR1 and CDR2 from the germline V gene are MNHEY and SMNVEV (reference sequence). The CDR3 extends over 19 amino acids. The DNA for the CDR3 is TGTGCCAGCAGTCGGACGGAACTCGCGGGAGTTGGGGTCACAGATACGCGGTATTTT. Protein product: CASSRTELAGVGVTDTRYF.

This chain links TRBV29-1 with TRBJ2-5; TRBD2 matches at 8 bases. Germline V gene lookup returns CDR1 SQVTM and CDR2 ANQGSEA. This CDR3 is built from 14 residues. The junction had 10 bases not matched to a gene; V was cut back by 7 bases and J by 3 bases. The CDR3 region is CSALRQLAEETQYF. The CDR3 nucleotides are TGCAGCGCCCTGCGCCAACTAGCGGAAGAGACCCAGTACTTC.

The chain couples TRBV4-3 to TRBJ1-1; no clear D gene. Germline-derived CDR1 and CDR2 are LGHNA and YSLEER. Trimming pared 1 base from V and 1 base from J, leaving 7 bases between. This CDR3 has 14 amino acids. CDR3 nucleotides: TGCGCCAGCAGCCAAGGGTACGGGAACACTGAAGCTTTCTTT. Protein product: CASSQGYGNTEAFF.